This is a list of T cell receptor beta chains from one sample in a study of PD-1 blockade in classical Hodgkin lymphoma. The assay was immunoSEQ multiplex PCR, and TCRdb's table has in-frame clones only and misses some. Among under 100,000 clones listed, roughly 88% were seen once. The specimen was peripheral blood mononuclear cells (PBMCs), collected at baseline. The source is a human donor with classical Hodgkin lymphoma. CDR3s leave out the opening cysteine and the closing phenylalanine or tryptophan. Fields, in order: V gene, J gene, CDR3 protein.

V gene: TRBV5-5; J gene: TRBJ2-3; CDR3 protein: ASLWGDTRTDTQY
V gene: TRBV6-1; J gene: TRBJ2-1; CDR3 protein: ASRRTSGPYNEQF
V gene: TRBV11-3; J gene: TRBJ1-1; CDR3 protein: ASSPGGRNTEAF
V gene: TRBV5-1; J gene: TRBJ1-1; CDR3 protein: ASSLAGSVLTEAF
V gene: TRBV18; J gene: TRBJ1-1; CDR3 protein: ASSLDKNTEAF
V gene: TRBV27; J gene: TRBJ2-5; CDR3 protein: ASSYRVTETQY
V gene: TRBV5-1; J gene: TRBJ2-5; CDR3 protein: ASSLVGTGQETQY
V gene: TRBV7-2; J gene: TRBJ2-3; CDR3 protein: ASSPGTPDTQY
V gene: TRBV7-2; J gene: TRBJ2-2; CDR3 protein: ASSLGLAGVTGELF
V gene: TRBV5-4; J gene: TRBJ1-5; CDR3 protein: ASSFQAFDQPQH
V gene: TRBV27; J gene: TRBJ2-7; CDR3 protein: ASREIQGTYEQY
V gene: TRBV30; J gene: TRBJ1-3; CDR3 protein: AWSVGGGIY
V gene: TRBV19; J gene: TRBJ1-1; CDR3 protein: ASSSQGQMNTEAF
V gene: TRBV9; J gene: TRBJ2-7; CDR3 protein: ASSVDSRHSYEQY
V gene: TRBV7-9; J gene: TRBJ2-5; CDR3 protein: ASSLLVEIQETQY
V gene: TRBV5-6; J gene: TRBJ2-7; CDR3 protein: ASSSDRGHEQY
V gene: TRBV5-6; J gene: TRBJ1-2; CDR3 protein: ASSLGQTVNYGYT
V gene: TRBV29-1; J gene: TRBJ2-7; CDR3 protein: SVSGERGEQY
V gene: TRBV2; J gene: TRBJ1-2; CDR3 protein: ASSERTFGYT
V gene: TRBV5-8; J gene: TRBJ2-1; CDR3 protein: ASSSGYNEQF
V gene: TRBV14; J gene: TRBJ2-1; CDR3 protein: ASSQQGLRLGGGEQF
V gene: TRBV5-1; J gene: TRBJ2-3; CDR3 protein: ASSLELAGGEDTQY
V gene: TRBV11-2; J gene: TRBJ2-1; CDR3 protein: ASSEREGHEQF
V gene: TRBV7-6; J gene: TRBJ1-2; CDR3 protein: ASSSEPQQGRGYT
V gene: TRBV11-2; J gene: TRBJ2-5; CDR3 protein: ASTPGGQETQY
V gene: TRBV29-1; J gene: TRBJ2-1; CDR3 protein: SVSILAGHEQF
V gene: TRBV7-2; J gene: TRBJ2-2; CDR3 protein: ASSPRPATVPGELF
V gene: TRBV9; J gene: TRBJ2-5; CDR3 protein: ASSGSGQPQETQY
V gene: TRBV19; J gene: TRBJ2-3; CDR3 protein: ASRGTSGRRDTQY
V gene: TRBV7-9; J gene: TRBJ2-5; CDR3 protein: ASSLNSGPQETQY
V gene: TRBV29-1; J gene: TRBJ2-6; CDR3 protein: SVFSWGANVLT
V gene: TRBV5-1; J gene: TRBJ1-1; CDR3 protein: ASSLEGATEAF
V gene: TRBV7-9; J gene: TRBJ1-1; CDR3 protein: ASSSGRGDTEAF
V gene: TRBV6-1; J gene: TRBJ2-3; CDR3 protein: ASSEAGGISTDTQY
V gene: TRBV5-1; J gene: TRBJ2-2; CDR3 protein: ASSLASGGGGTGELF
V gene: TRBV14; J gene: TRBJ2-3; CDR3 protein: ASSRQGLSTDTQY
V gene: TRBV10-2; J gene: TRBJ1-5; CDR3 protein: ASSQRGGQPQH
V gene: TRBV18; J gene: TRBJ2-7; CDR3 protein: ASSPTQGSAQY
V gene: TRBV6-5; J gene: TRBJ1-2; CDR3 protein: ASSYATDRTYGYT
V gene: TRBV18; J gene: TRBJ2-1; CDR3 protein: ASLGTNAQDYNEQF
V gene: TRBV10-2; J gene: TRBJ2-1; CDR3 protein: ASSDAGRGEQF
V gene: TRBV7-2; J gene: TRBJ2-7; CDR3 protein: ASSLDPQPYEQY
V gene: TRBV25-1; J gene: TRBJ2-7; CDR3 protein: ASNQRGGNEQY
V gene: TRBV7-8; J gene: TRBJ1-1; CDR3 protein: ASSNRDPGMNTEAF
V gene: TRBV6-4; J gene: TRBJ1-2; CDR3 protein: ASSGEGRSGYT
V gene: TRBV5-1; J gene: TRBJ1-4; CDR3 protein: ASSFGQGGSLNEKLF
V gene: TRBV5-1; J gene: TRBJ1-2; CDR3 protein: ASSLAAVGGGYT
V gene: TRBV5-1; J gene: TRBJ1-2; CDR3 protein: ASSLGTGANYGYT
V gene: TRBV30; J gene: TRBJ2-3; CDR3 protein: AWGEKGTDTQY
V gene: TRBV27; J gene: TRBJ2-3; CDR3 protein: ASSLSASTDTQY
V gene: TRBV9; J gene: TRBJ2-1; CDR3 protein: ASSVRRNEQF
V gene: TRBV5-6; J gene: TRBJ2-7; CDR3 protein: ASGRDRDHEQY
V gene: TRBV5-4; J gene: TRBJ2-2; CDR3 protein: ASSLGGWELF